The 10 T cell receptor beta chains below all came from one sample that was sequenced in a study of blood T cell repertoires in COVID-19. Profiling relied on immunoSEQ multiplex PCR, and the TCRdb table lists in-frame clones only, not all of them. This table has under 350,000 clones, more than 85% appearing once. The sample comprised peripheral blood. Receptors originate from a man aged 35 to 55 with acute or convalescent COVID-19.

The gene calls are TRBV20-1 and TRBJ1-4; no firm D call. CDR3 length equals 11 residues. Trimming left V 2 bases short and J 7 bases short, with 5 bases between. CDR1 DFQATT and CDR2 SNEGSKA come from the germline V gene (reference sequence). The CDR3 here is CSARTSEKLFF. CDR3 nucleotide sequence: TGCAGTGCTAGAACCAGTGAAAAACTGTTTTTT.

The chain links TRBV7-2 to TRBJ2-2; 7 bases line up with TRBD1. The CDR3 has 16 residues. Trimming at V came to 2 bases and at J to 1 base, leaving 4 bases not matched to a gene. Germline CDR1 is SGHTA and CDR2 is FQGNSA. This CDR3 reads CASSLRRQGNTGELFF. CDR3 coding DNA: TGTGCCAGCAGCTTACGAAGACAGGGGAACACCGGGGAGCTGTTTTTT.

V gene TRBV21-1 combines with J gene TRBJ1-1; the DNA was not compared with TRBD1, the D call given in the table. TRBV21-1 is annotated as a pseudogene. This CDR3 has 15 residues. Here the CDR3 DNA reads TGTGCCAGCAGCAAAAAGACAGACATGAACACTGAAGCTTTCTTT. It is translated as CASSKKTDMNTEAFF.

CDR3 coding DNA: TGTGCCAGTCGTCAAGAGGTAATCGGAACAGATACGCAGTATTTT. This sequence encodes CASRQEVIGTDTQYF. V and J are TRBV19 and TRBJ2-3; D gene unclear. The germline CDR1 and CDR2 sequences are LNHDA and SQIVND (reference sequence). The CDR3 sequence is 15 residues long. Trimming took 8 bases from V and 3 from J, leaving 18 bases between them. The full variable domain, its missing parts supplied by reference TRBV19 and TRBJ2-3, is DGGITQSPKYLFRKEGQNVTLSCEQNLNHDAMYWYRQDPGQGLRLIYYSQIVNDFQKGDIAEGYSVSREKKESFPLTVTSAQKNPTAFYLCASRQEVIGTDTQYFGPGTRLTVL.

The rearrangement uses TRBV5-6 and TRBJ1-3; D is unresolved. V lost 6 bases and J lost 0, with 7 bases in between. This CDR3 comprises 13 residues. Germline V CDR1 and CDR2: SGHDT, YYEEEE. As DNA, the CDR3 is TGTGCCAGCAAGATCGGCTCTGGAAACACCATATATTTT. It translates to CASKIGSGNTIYF.

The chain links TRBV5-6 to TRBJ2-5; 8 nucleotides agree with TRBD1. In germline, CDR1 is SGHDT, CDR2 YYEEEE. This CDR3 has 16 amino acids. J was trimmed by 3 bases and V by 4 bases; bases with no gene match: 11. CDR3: CASSRDRGWVEETQYF. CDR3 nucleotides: TGTGCCAGCAGCCGCGACAGGGGATGGGTGGAAGAGACCCAGTACTTC.

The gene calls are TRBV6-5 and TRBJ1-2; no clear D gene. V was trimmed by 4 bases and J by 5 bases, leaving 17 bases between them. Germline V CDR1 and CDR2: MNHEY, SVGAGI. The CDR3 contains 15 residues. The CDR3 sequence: CASSLTEVDYYGYTF. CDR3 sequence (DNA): TGTGCCAGCAGTTTGACGGAGGTTGACTATTATGGCTACACCTTC.

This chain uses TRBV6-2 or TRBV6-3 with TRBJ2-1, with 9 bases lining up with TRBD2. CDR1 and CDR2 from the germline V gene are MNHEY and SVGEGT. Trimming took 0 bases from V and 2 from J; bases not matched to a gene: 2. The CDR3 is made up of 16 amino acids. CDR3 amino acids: CASSYSGGGAYNEQFF. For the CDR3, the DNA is TGTGCCAGCAGTTACTCGGGCGGGGGGGCCTACAATGAGCAGTTCTTC.

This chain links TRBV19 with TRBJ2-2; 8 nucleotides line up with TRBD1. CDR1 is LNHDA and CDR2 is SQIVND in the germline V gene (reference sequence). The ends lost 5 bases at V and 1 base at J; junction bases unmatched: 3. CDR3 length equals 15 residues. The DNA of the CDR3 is TGTGCCAGTAGTGTGGGACAGGTGAACACCGGGGAGCTGTTTTTT. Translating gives CASSVGQVNTGELFF.

The CDR3 DNA sequence: TGTGCCTGGAGCGGGGATCAAAACTATGGCTACACCTTC. It is translated as CAWSGDQNYGYTF. The V and J genes are TRBV30 and TRBJ1-2; D unresolved. Trimming left V 3 bases short and J 2 bases short, with 10 bases between. In germline, CDR1 is GTSNPN, CDR2 SVGIG (reference sequence). The CDR3 covers 13 residues. The whole variable domain, remainder taken from reference TRBV30 and TRBJ1-2, is SQTIHQWPATLVQPVGSPLSLECTVEGTSNPNLYWYRQAAGRGLQLLFYSVGIGQISSEVPQNLSASRPQDRQFILSSKKLLLSDSGFYLCAWSGDQNYGYTFGSGTRLTVV.